The source of this TCR beta chain is a study of cytomegalovirus exposure and HLA in healthy donors. Study as a whole: Most donors, less than 85% of approximately 400 genotyped, fell in the Caucasian-associated ancestry cluster. Study observations and caveats: A later analysis found that most CMV-associated TCR beta chains appeared HLA-restricted.

Comment on this clone: Antigen: not known.

Primers: 60 Vbeta forward and 13 Jbeta reverse. Libraries were prepared by immunoSEQ multiplex PCR; TCRdb keeps only in-frame clonotypes and omits some of them. The repertoire holds 120,000 or so clones, approximately 80% seen once, with over 0.2% in the top ten. V was cut by 1 base and J by 1 base, with 5 bases left in between. The CDR3 is 13 amino acids. The germline V gene has CDR1 SGHDT and CDR2 YYEEEE. This sequence was found in a man between 45 and 60 years old in good health and CMV-seronegative. Sequencing input: PBMCs. The chain couples TRBV5-6 to TRBJ1-1; D is undetermined. The CDR3 region has the DNA TGTGCCAGCAGCTTGTTGGCGAACACTGAAGCTTTCTTT. Its translation is CASSLLANTEAFF.